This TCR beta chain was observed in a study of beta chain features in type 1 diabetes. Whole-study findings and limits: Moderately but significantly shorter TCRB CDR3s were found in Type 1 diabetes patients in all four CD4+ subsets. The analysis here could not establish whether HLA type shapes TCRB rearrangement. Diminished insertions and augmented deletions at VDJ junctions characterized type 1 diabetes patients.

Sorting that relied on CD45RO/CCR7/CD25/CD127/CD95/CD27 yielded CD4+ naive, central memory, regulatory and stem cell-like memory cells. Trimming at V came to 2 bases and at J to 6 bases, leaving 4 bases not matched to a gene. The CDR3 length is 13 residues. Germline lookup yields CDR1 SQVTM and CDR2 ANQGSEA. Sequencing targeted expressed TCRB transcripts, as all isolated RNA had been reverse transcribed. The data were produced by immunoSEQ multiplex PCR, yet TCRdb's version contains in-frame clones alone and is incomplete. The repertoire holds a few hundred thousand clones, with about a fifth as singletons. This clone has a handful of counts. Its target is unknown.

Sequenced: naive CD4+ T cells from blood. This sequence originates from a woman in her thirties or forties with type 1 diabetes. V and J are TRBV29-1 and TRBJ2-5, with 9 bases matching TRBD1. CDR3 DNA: TGCAGCGTTGAACCACAGGGGGCAAAGACCCAGTACTTC. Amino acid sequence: CSVEPQGAKTQYF.